This TCR beta chain was retrieved from a study of control samples from healthy donors and cancer patients. Data came from immunoSEQ multiplex PCR; TCRdb stores just in-frame clones and leaves some out. The data show 150,000 to 200,000 clones, 85% to 90% seen once. CDR3 length: 15 residues. CDR1 and CDR2 (germline): PRHDT, FYEKMQ (reference sequence). V shed 5 bases and J shed 0 bases, with 13 bases lying between them. The specimen was blood. The receptor was isolated from a woman in her twenties or thirties in good health. The chain is built from TRBV13 and TRBJ1-2; possibly TRBD1 for D (6 bases). CDR3 region: CASSTRTEANYGYTF. CDR3 DNA sequence: TGTGCCAGCAGCACTCGGACAGAAGCTAACTATGGCTACACCTTC.